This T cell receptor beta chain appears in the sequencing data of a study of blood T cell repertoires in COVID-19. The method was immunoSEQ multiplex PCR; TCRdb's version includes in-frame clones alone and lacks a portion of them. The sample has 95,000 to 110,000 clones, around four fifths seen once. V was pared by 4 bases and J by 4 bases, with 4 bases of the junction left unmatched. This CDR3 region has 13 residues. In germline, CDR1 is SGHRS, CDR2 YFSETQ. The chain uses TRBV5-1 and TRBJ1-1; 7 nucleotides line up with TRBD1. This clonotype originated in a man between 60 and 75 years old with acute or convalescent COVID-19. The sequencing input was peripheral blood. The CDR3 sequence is CASSQTGATEAFF. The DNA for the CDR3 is TGCGCCAGCAGCCAAACAGGGGCCACTGAAGCTTTCTTT.